Sequencing of this T cell receptor (beta chain) was carried out in a study of T cells after yellow fever vaccination. The study's findings and limits: It was a small share of clonotypes that appeared in both CD4 and CD8 compartments. Most clones from primary vaccination were detected again post-booster (approximately 97% CD4, roughly 85% CD8). Contaminating bulk clonotypes could be abundant in FACS-sorted repertoires.

Remarks on this clonotype: The antigen remains unidentified.

5'RACE template switching generated TCR cDNA, adding a universal primer site and UMIs. TCRdb passed the 5' RACE reads through MiXCR, listing each CDR3 protein once. The sample includes about 430,000 distinct CDR3 sequences, 18% seen only once; the top ten take 18%. This CDR3 is built from 15 residues. V lost 3 bases, J lost 1 base, and 12 bases lay in between. From germline, CDR1 is MGHRA and CDR2 YSYEKL. The sequences come from PBMCs, collected before the yellow fever booster vaccination. J is TRBJ2-5 and V is TRBV4-1; tentative D call: TRBD1 (6 bases). This clonotype was sampled from a man aged 18-30 years who received the YFV17D yellow fever vaccine. The CDR3 sequence: CASSQVSGVQETQYF. The CDR3 region has the DNA TGCGCCAGCAGCCAGGTCTCAGGGGTCCAAGAGACCCAGTACTTC.